The 6 T cell receptor beta chains reported below all come from one sample, sequenced in a study of T cells in severe cutaneous drug reactions. Sequenced patients had Stevens-Johnson syndrome or toxic epidermal necrolysis caused by carbamazepine. Bulk and single-cell libraries used iRepertoire multiplex PCR with TCR subtype-specific primers. TCRdb re-called the multiplex PCR reads, yielding one record per CDR3 amino acid sequence without DNA. The listing records about 21,000 distinct CDR3 sequences. Sequenced input: PBMCs. All receptors derive from a human donor with toxic epidermal necrolysis, a severe cutaneous drug reaction.

This rearrangement joins TRBV14 to TRBJ2-1; TCRdb indicates TRBD1, and absent DNA this call remains unverified. Germline V gene sequence: CDR1 SGHDN, CDR2 FVKESK. The CDR3 runs to 17 residues. CDR3 region: CASSPDWGARSYNEQFF.

J is TRBJ2-1 and V is TRBV14; the D call of TRBD2 rests on TCRdb alone, since no DNA is present to check it. From germline, CDR1 is SGHDN and CDR2 FVKESK. CDR3 length: 12 amino acids. The CDR3 is CASSRSGRKQFF.

The chain carries TRBV29-1 and TRBJ2-5; lacking DNA, the TRBD2 call made by TCRdb goes unchecked. CDR3 length equals 13 residues. Germline lookup yields CDR1 SQVTM and CDR2 ANQGSEA. This chain's CDR3 is CSVVASGQETQYF.

The chain uses TRBV2 and TRBJ2-7; TCRdb gives TRBD2 as the D gene, but with no DNA this cannot be confirmed. The CDR3 length is 14 residues. From germline, CDR1 is SNHLY and CDR2 FYNNEI. CDR3 sequence: CASTEGHYSYEQYF.

The chain combines TRBV29-1 with TRBJ1-1. The CDR3 covers 13 residues. Germline V gene sequence: CDR1 SQVTM, CDR2 ANQGSEA. CDR3: CSVGELGNTEAFF.

This clonotype registers medium-sized by frequency. V gene TRBV30 combines with J gene TRBJ2-7. The germline gives CDR1 GTSNPN, CDR2 SVGIG (reference sequence). This CDR3 is built from 11 residues. CDR3 amino acids: CAWSHVYEQYF. Full variable domain (missing parts from reference TRBV30 and TRBJ2-7): SQTIHQWPATLVQPVGSPLSLECTVEGTSNPNLYWYRQAAGRGLQLLFYSVGIGQISSEVPQNLSASRPQDRQFILSSKKLLLSDSGFYLCAWSHVYEQYFGPGTRLTVT.